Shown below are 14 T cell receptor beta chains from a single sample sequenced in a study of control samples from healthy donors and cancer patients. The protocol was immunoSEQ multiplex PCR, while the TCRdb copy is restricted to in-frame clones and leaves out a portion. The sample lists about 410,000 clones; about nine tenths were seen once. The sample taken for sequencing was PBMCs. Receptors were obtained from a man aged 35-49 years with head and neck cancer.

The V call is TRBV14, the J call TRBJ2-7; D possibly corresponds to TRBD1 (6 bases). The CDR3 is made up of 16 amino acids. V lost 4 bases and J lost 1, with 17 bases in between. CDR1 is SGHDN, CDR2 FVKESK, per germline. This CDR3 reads CASSLFVGALSYEQYF. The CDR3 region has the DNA TGTGCCAGCAGCCTCTTTGTGGGGGCCCTATCCTACGAGCAGTACTTC.

CDR3 protein: CAWSVQGSGGYTF. CDR3 nucleotides: TGTGCCTGGAGTGTACAAGGGTCGGGCGGCTACACCTTC. This chain uses TRBV30 with TRBJ1-2; D is ambiguous. Trimming stripped 0 bases from V and 8 bases from J, with 13 bases between. Looked up from germline, CDR1 is GTSNPN and CDR2 is SVGIG (reference sequence). The CDR3 has 13 amino acids.

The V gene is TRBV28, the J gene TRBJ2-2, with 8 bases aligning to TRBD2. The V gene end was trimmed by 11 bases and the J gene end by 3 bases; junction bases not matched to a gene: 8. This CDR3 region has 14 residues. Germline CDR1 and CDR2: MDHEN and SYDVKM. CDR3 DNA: TGTGCCCCCACCGGGGGGGGGTACACCGGGGAGCTGTTTTTT. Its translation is CAPTGGGYTGELFF.

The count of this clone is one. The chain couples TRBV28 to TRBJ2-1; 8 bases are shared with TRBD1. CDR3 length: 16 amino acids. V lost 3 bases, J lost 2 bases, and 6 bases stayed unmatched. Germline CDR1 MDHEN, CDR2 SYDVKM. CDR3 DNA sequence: TGTGCCAGCAGTTTGCCAGGGGGCTTTACCTACAATGAGCAGTTCTTC. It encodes CASSLPGGFTYNEQFF.

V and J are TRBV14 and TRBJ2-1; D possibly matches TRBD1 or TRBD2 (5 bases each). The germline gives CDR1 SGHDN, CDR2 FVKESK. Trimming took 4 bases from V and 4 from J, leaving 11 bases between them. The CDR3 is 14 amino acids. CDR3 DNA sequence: TGTGCCAGCAGCCGCCAAGGGACGTACAATGAGCAGTTCTTC. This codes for CASSRQGTYNEQFF. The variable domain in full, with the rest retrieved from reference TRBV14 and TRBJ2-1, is EAGVTQFPSHSVIEKGQTVTLRCDPISGHDNLYWYRRVMGKEIKFLLHFVKESKQDESGMPNNRFLAERTGGTYSTLKVQPAELEDSGVYFCASSRQGTYNEQFFGPGTRLTVL.

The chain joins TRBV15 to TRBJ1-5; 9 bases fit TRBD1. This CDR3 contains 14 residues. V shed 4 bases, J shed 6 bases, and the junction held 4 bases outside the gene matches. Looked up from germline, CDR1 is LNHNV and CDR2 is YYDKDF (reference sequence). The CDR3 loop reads CATSTRDRVQPQHF. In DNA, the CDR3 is TGTGCCACCAGCACTCGGGACAGGGTTCAGCCCCAGCATTTT.

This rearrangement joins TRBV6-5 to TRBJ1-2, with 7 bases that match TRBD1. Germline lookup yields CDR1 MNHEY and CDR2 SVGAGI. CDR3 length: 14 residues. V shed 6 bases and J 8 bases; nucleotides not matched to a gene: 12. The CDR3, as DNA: TGTGCCAGCAGACTAGGACAGGCCGAGGGAGGCTACACCTTC. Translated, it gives CASRLGQAEGGYTF.

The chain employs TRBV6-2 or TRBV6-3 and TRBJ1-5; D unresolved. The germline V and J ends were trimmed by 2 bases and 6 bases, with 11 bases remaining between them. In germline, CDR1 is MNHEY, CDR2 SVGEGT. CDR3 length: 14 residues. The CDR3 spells CASSYQSYSQPQHF. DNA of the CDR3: TGTGCCAGCAGTTACCAGAGCTATAGTCAGCCCCAGCATTTT.

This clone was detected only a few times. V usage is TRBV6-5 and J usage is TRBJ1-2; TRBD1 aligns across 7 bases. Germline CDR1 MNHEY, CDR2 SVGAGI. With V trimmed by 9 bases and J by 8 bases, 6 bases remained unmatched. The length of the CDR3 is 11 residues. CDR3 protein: CASRQGRGYTF. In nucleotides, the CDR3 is TGTGCCAGTAGACAGGGCAGAGGCTACACCTTC.

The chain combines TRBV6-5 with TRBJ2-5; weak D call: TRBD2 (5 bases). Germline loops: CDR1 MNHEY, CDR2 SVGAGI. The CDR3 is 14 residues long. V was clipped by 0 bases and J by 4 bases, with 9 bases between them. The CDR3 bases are TGTGCCAGCAGTTACTCTGCTAGCTTAGAGACCCAGTACTTC. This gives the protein CASSYSASLETQYF.

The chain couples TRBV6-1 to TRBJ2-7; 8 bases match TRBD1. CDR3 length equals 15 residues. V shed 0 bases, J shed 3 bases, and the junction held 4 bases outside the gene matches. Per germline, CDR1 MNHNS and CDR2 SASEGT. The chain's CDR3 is CASSEAPGQVYEQYF. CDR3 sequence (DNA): TGTGCCAGCAGTGAAGCACCGGGACAGGTCTACGAGCAGTACTTC.

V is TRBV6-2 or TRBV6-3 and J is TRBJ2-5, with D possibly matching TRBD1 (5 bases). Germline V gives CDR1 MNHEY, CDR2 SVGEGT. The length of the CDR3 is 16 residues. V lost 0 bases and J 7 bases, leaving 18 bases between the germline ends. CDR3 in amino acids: CASSYSIAGSGGTQYF. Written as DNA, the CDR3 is TGTGCCAGCAGTTACTCGATAGCAGGGTCAGGTGGGACCCAGTACTTC.

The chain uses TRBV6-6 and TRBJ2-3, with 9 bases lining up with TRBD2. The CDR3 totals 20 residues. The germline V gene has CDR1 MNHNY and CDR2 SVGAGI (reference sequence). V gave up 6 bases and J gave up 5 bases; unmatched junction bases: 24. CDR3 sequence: CASSLLRLAGNRGGQDTQYF. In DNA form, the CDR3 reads TGTGCCAGCAGCCTTCTGCGGCTAGCGGGAAATAGGGGCGGCCAAGATACGCAGTATTTT.

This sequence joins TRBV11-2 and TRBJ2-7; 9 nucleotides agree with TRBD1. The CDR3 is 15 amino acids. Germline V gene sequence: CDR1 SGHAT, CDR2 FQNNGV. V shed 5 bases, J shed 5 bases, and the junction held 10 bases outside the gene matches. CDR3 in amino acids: CASSPAGTGYDEQYF. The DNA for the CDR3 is TGTGCCAGCAGCCCAGCCGGGACAGGGTACGACGAGCAGTACTTC. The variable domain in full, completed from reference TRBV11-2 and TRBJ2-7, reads EAGVAQSPRYKIIEKRQSVAFWCNPISGHATLYWYQQILGQGPKLLIQFQNNGVVDDSQLPKDRFSAERLKGVDSTLKIQPAKLEDSAVYLCASSPAGTGYDEQYFGPGTRLTVT.